A single sample gave rise to the 2 T cell receptor beta chains below, sequenced in a study of CD8 T cells in ankylosing spondylitis. Study-wide findings and caveats: There was a TCR beta motif, made of several highly homologous variants, that appeared characteristic of ankylosing spondylitis blood.

Which antigens these TCRs recognize remains unknown. TCRdb analysed the 5' RACE reads with MiXCR anew, one entry per CDR3 protein. This repertoire shows 650,000 to 800,000 distinct CDR3 sequences, around 20% found once; its top ten account for approximately 18%. Specimen: blood, either unsorted or a sorted T cell fraction (not recorded which). These TCRs come from a male donor with ankylosing spondylitis.

This chain joins TRBV28 and TRBJ2-2; the D gene is possibly TRBD2 (5 bases). CDR1 MDHEN and CDR2 SYDVKM come from the germline V gene. There are 13 residues in the CDR3. V was pared by 5 bases and J by 4 bases, with 8 bases between. Here the CDR3 DNA reads TGTGCCAGCAGTCGGGATCGCACCGGGGAGCTGTTTTTT. Protein product: CASSRDRTGELFF.

The chain employs TRBV6-1 and TRBJ2-6; D call uncertain. The CDR3 contains 12 residues. The ends were cut back, 9 bases at V and 4 bases at J, with 7 bases in the middle. CDR1 MNHNS and CDR2 SASEGT come from the germline V gene. CDR3 sequence: CASEAGANVLTF. CDR3 coding DNA: TGTGCCAGTGAAGCGGGGGCCAACGTCCTGACTTTC.